These 30 T cell receptor beta chains were all obtained from the same sample, sequenced in a study of blood T cell repertoires in COVID-19. Sequenced by immunoSEQ multiplex PCR; TCRdb stores in-frame clones only, minus some. This sample carries 200,000 to 250,000 clones, under 90% of them seen once, and the ten largest clones take 1.5% to 2%. The source material was PBMCs or T cells enriched from blood (not recorded which). The receptors come from a man aged 55 to 70 who had recovered from COVID-19.

This chain joins TRBV7-3 and TRBJ2-2; 8 bases line up with TRBD2. From germline, CDR1 is SGHTA and CDR2 FQGTGA. This CDR3 contains 15 residues. V dropped 3 bases and J dropped 4; count of bases not matched to a gene: 4. The CDR3 loop reads CASSFNGGATGELFF. The CDR3 region has the DNA TGTGCCAGCAGCTTCAACGGGGGGGCCACCGGGGAGCTGTTTTTT.

The chain combines TRBV7-9 with TRBJ1-5, with 8 bases that match TRBD1. The V gene's germline CDR1 is SEHNR and CDR2 FQNEAQ (reference sequence). The V segment lost 5 bases and the J segment 4 bases; nucleotides outside the gene matches: 4. The CDR3 is 14 residues long. DNA of the CDR3: TGTGCCAGCAGCCCAGGGGGCAAGAATCAGCCCCAGCATTTT. This codes for CASSPGGKNQPQHF.

The CDR3 reads CASSSFTKNTEAFF. DNA of the CDR3: TGTGCCAGCAGCTCCTTTACTAAGAACACTGAAGCTTTCTTT. The rearrangement links TRBV11-2 to TRBJ1-1; D is uncertain. The CDR3 is 14 amino acids. CDR1 is SGHAT and CDR2 is FQNNGV in the germline V gene. V was trimmed by 4 bases and J by 1 base, leaving 10 bases between them.

The chain combines TRBV3-1 (or the pseudogene TRBV3-2) with TRBJ2-7, with D possibly matching TRBD1 (6 bases). Trimming took off 3 bases at V and 6 bases at J, with 15 bases between the two ends. The CDR3 has 14 amino acids. Germline V gives CDR1 LGHDT, CDR2 YNNKEL (reference sequence). Here the CDR3 reads CASSHRTTGSEQYF. The CDR3 region has the DNA TGTGCCAGCAGCCACCGCACAACAGGGAGCGAGCAGTACTTC.

The rearrangement uses TRBV10-3 and TRBJ2-1, with D possibly matching TRBD1 (7 bases). The CDR3 extends over 12 amino acids. The germline V and J ends were trimmed by 3 bases and 12 bases, with 12 bases remaining between them. Germline V gene lookup returns CDR1 ENHRY and CDR2 SYGVKD. The CDR3 spells CAISDLRDRQFF. CDR3 sequence (DNA): TGTGCCATCAGTGATTTGCGGGACAGGCAGTTCTTC.

The chain combines TRBV4-3 with TRBJ2-3; D remains unclear. CDR3 size: 14 residues. Germline V gene data show CDR1 as LGHNA and CDR2 as YSLEER. With 2 bases removed from V and 4 bases from J, the gap between germline ends came to 10 bases. CDR3 region: CASSQTPRADTQYF. CDR3 in DNA: TGCGCCAGCAGCCAAACACCACGTGCAGATACGCAGTATTTT.

This rearrangement joins TRBV7-2 to TRBJ1-2, with TRBD1 as a possible D gene (6 bases). The length of the CDR3 is 16 residues. Germline V lookup: CDR1 SGHTA, CDR2 FQGNSA. The ends were cut back, 3 bases at V and 1 base at J, with 15 bases in the middle. This CDR3 reads CASSLDSYALNYGYTF. The CDR3 bases are TGTGCCAGCAGCTTGGACAGCTATGCTCTTAACTATGGCTACACCTTC.

The chain has TRBV6-5 and TRBJ2-7; TRBD2 matches 7 bases. Germline V gene data show CDR1 as MNHEY and CDR2 as SVGAGI. This CDR3 has 13 residues. V shed 4 bases, J shed 6 bases, and the junction held 6 bases outside the gene matches. CDR3: CASSSYLAGEQYF. DNA for the CDR3: TGTGCCAGCAGTTCCTACTTAGCGGGCGAGCAGTACTTC.

This clone was observed a handful of times. The J gene is TRBJ2-5, the V gene TRBV11-3, with 9 positions matching TRBD1. CDR1 is SGHNT and CDR2 is YENEEA in the germline V gene. The V and J ends lost 5 bases and 4 bases, in that order; junction bases with no gene match: 8. The CDR3 consists of 15 residues. The CDR3 sequence: CASSTGDRVGETQYF. CDR3 bases: TGTGCCAGCAGCACAGGGGACAGGGTGGGAGAGACCCAGTACTTC.

This clone has a handful of counts. The chain joins TRBV5-1 to TRBJ2-2; 8 nucleotides match TRBD1. The V gene's germline CDR1 is SGHRS and CDR2 YFSETQ. V was clipped by 2 bases and J by 4 bases; unmatched bases: 4. This CDR3 is 15 amino acids long. DNA for the CDR3: TGCGCCAGCAGCTTTGGACAGGGCGGCACCGGGGAGCTGTTTTTT. Encoded protein: CASSFGQGGTGELFF.

The rearrangement uses TRBV27 and TRBJ2-3; 12 bases are shared with TRBD1. The CDR3 covers 14 residues. The V gene's germline CDR1 is MNHEY and CDR2 SMNVEV (reference sequence). V lost 9 bases to trimming and J lost 4 bases; unmatched junction nucleotides: 5. The CDR3 protein is CASGDRGRPDTQYF. The CDR3 DNA sequence: TGTGCCAGTGGGGACAGGGGGCGTCCAGATACGCAGTATTTT.

J is TRBJ2-7 and V is TRBV5-1; D perhaps matches TRBD1 (5 bases). This CDR3 contains 15 residues. The germline gives CDR1 SGHRS, CDR2 YFSETQ. V lost 0 bases, J lost 0 bases, and 10 bases lay in between. The CDR3 here is CASSLVQDDSYEQYF. CDR3 coding DNA: TGCGCCAGCAGCTTGGTACAGGACGACTCCTACGAGCAGTACTTC.

This clone was observed a single time. The V and J genes are TRBV6-4 and TRBJ1-2; 10 bases align to TRBD1. The CDR3 has 15 amino acids. Per germline, CDR1 MRHNA and CDR2 SNTAGT. With 5 bases clipped from V and 5 bases from J, the junction kept 8 bases outside the gene matches. CDR3 DNA: TGTGCCAGCAGTTCACCGGGACAGGGGAGGTATGGCTACACCTTC. Translated: CASSSPGQGRYGYTF.

V gene TRBV6-5 combines with J gene TRBJ2-7, with TRBD1 matching 8 bases. The CDR3 is made up of 15 amino acids. From germline, CDR1 is MNHEY and CDR2 SVGAGI. The V segment lost 6 bases and the J segment 5 bases; nucleotides outside the gene matches: 12. CDR3 bases: TGTGCCAGCAGACCCCTTGGACAGGGTTCGGACGAGCAGTACTTC. This gives the protein CASRPLGQGSDEQYF.

The chain combines TRBV4-1 with TRBJ1-6, with TRBD1 identical over 8 bases. Trimming took 4 bases from V and 7 from J; bases not matched to a gene: 3. Germline V gene lookup returns CDR1 MGHRA and CDR2 YSYEKL. The CDR3 extends over 14 amino acids. CDR3 DNA sequence: TGCGCCAGCAGCCTGGACAGGGCCAATTCACCCCTCCACTTT. As protein: CASSLDRANSPLHF.

The chain recombines TRBV6-5 with TRBJ2-7, with TRBD2 identical over 7 bases. CDR1 and CDR2 (germline): MNHEY, SVGAGI. This CDR3 is 15 amino acids long. The ends lost 2 bases at V and 2 bases at J; junction bases unmatched: 6. CDR3 protein: CASSYGGDLTYEQYF. DNA of the CDR3: TGTGCCAGCAGTTACGGGGGGGACCTGACCTACGAGCAGTACTTC.

The count of this clone is one. The V call is TRBV15, the J call TRBJ2-2; D perhaps matches TRBD2 (5 bases). The V gene lost 6 bases and the J gene lost 3 bases, with 8 bases spanning the gap. This CDR3 has 13 residues. Germline assignment: CDR1 LNHNV and CDR2 YYDKDF (reference sequence). This chain's CDR3 is CATRRVDTGELFF. In DNA form, the CDR3 reads TGTGCCACCAGGCGGGTGGACACCGGGGAGCTGTTTTTT. The variable domain in full, with the rest retrieved from reference TRBV15 and TRBJ2-2, is DAMVIQNPRYQVTQFGKPVTLSCSQTLNHNVMYWYQQKSSQAPKLLFHYYDKDFNNEADTPDNFQSRRPNTSFCFLDIRSPGLGDTAMYLCATRRVDTGELFFGEGSRLTVL.

This sequence joins TRBV3-1 (or the pseudogene TRBV3-2) and TRBJ1-2; a weak D match, TRBD1 (5 bases). The CDR3 runs to 15 residues. Germline V gene sequence: CDR1 LGHDT, CDR2 YNNKEL (reference sequence). V shed 4 bases and J shed 0 bases, with 12 bases lying between them. CDR3 residues: CASSPGAAANYGYTF. Here the CDR3 DNA reads TGTGCCAGCAGCCCTGGGGCGGCAGCTAACTATGGCTACACCTTC.

The chain joins TRBV7-2 to TRBJ2-1; 8 nucleotides line up with TRBD1. This CDR3 region has 15 residues. Germline values: CDR1 SGHTA, CDR2 FQGNSA. J was trimmed by 2 bases and V by 1 base; bases with no gene match: 1. The CDR3 spells CASSLGTGPYNEQFF. CDR3 nucleotide sequence: TGTGCCAGCAGCTTAGGGACAGGGCCCTACAATGAGCAGTTCTTC.

The chain couples TRBV11-2 to TRBJ1-1; a possible D gene is TRBD1 (6 bases). The CDR3 length is 12 residues. Trimming pared 0 bases from V and 9 bases from J, leaving 8 bases between. In germline, CDR1 is SGHAT, CDR2 FQNNGV. The CDR3 sequence is CASSLDGTKAFF. The CDR3, as DNA: TGTGCCAGCAGCTTAGACGGGACAAAAGCTTTCTTT. The whole variable domain, filled in from reference TRBV11-2 and TRBJ1-1, reads EAGVAQSPRYKIIEKRQSVAFWCNPISGHATLYWYQQILGQGPKLLIQFQNNGVVDDSQLPKDRFSAERLKGVDSTLKIQPAKLEDSAVYLCASSLDGTKAFFGQGTRLTVV.

J is TRBJ1-3 and V is TRBV4-3; no clear D. Trimming took 0 bases from V and 0 from J, leaving 9 bases between them. The CDR3 covers 16 residues. In germline, CDR1 is LGHNA, CDR2 YSLEER. The CDR3, as DNA: TGCGCCAGCAGCCAAGAATACGCAGGCTCTGGAAACACCATATATTTT. This translates into CASSQEYAGSGNTIYF.

The chain is built from TRBV19 and TRBJ2-2, with 11 bases lining up with TRBD2. CDR1 is LNHDA, CDR2 SQIVND, per germline (reference sequence). J lost 3 bases, V lost 7 bases, and 10 bases had no gene match. This CDR3 is 17 amino acids long. Here the CDR3 reads CASNLLAGAADTGELFF. The CDR3 bases are TGTGCCAGTAACCTACTAGCGGGGGCCGCGGACACCGGGGAGCTGTTTTTT.

This chain connects TRBV7-9 to TRBJ2-1; no definite D call. Trimming took off 5 bases at V and 4 bases at J, with 3 bases between the two ends. Germline CDR1 reads SEHNR; CDR2 reads FQNEAQ (reference sequence). CDR3 length equals 11 residues. The CDR3 coding sequence is TGTGCCAGCAGCCCTTACAATGAGCAGTTCTTC. Protein: CASSPYNEQFF.

The chain couples TRBV15 to TRBJ2-3; TRBD1 matches 12 bases. Germline V CDR1 and CDR2: LNHNV, YYDKDF (reference sequence). With 1 base clipped from V and 4 bases from J, the junction kept 3 bases outside the gene matches. The length of the CDR3 is 16 residues. CDR3 in amino acids: CATSRVGQGAADTQYF. Written as DNA, the CDR3 is TGTGCCACCAGCAGAGTGGGACAGGGGGCAGCAGATACGCAGTATTTT.

V gene TRBV4-1 combines with J gene TRBJ2-1; 9 bases are a match to TRBD2. There are 17 residues in the CDR3. Germline V CDR1 and CDR2: MGHRA, YSYEKL. V lost 0 bases and J lost 5; bases outside the gene matches: 8. The CDR3 sequence: CASSQDRAGGLHNEQFF. The CDR3 bases are TGCGCCAGCAGCCAAGATAGGGCGGGGGGGCTCCACAATGAGCAGTTCTTC.

The V and J genes are TRBV4-2 and TRBJ2-1; TRBD2 aligns across 8 bases. After removal of 1 base from V and 4 bases from J, the junction contained 12 bases not matched to a gene. Germline V gene sequence: CDR1 LGHNA, CDR2 YNFKEQ. The CDR3 extends over 18 amino acids. CDR3 protein: CASSQGRDLAGTYNEQFF. The CDR3 coding sequence is TGTGCCAGCAGCCAAGGGCGAGACTTAGCGGGGACTTACAATGAGCAGTTCTTC.

This clone was seen a handful of times. The CDR3 reads CASSLEVRQPQHF. The DNA of the CDR3 is TGTGCCAGCAGCTTAGAGGTGAGGCAGCCCCAGCATTTT. The rearrangement uses TRBV11-3 and TRBJ1-5; D is undetermined. The CDR3 is made up of 13 amino acids. Trimming left V 0 bases short and J 7 bases short, with 7 bases between. Germline-derived CDR1 and CDR2 are SGHNT and YENEEA.

A few counts support this clone. The chain couples TRBV3-1 (or the pseudogene TRBV3-2) to TRBJ1-2; D call uncertain. CDR3 size: 14 residues. Germline V lookup: CDR1 LGHDT, CDR2 YNNKEL (reference sequence). V lost 0 bases to trimming and J lost 4 bases, with 9 bases between them. CDR3 nucleotide sequence: TGTGCCAGCAGCCAAGATTATGGCATCTATGGCTACACCTTC. It specifies CASSQDYGIYGYTF.

The chain uses TRBV5-6 and TRBJ2-1; tentatively, D is TRBD1 (5 bases). From germline, CDR1 is SGHDT and CDR2 YYEEEE. There are 14 residues in the CDR3. The germline V and J ends were trimmed by 1 base and 2 bases, with 7 bases remaining between them. CDR3 nucleotides: TGTGCCAGCAGCTTGTCAGGGCCCTACAATGAGCAGTTCTTC. The encoded protein is CASSLSGPYNEQFF.

The chain employs TRBV10-3 and TRBJ1-1; TRBD1 matches at 9 bases. The J segment lost 1 base and the V segment lost 1 base, leaving 13 bases of the junction unmatched. Germline V gives CDR1 ENHRY, CDR2 SYGVKD. The CDR3 loop spans 19 amino acids. The CDR3 is CAISEFVKNRGRRNTEAFF. For the CDR3, the DNA is TGTGCCATCAGTGAGTTTGTGAAAAACAGGGGGCGTCGGAACACTGAAGCTTTCTTT.